Reported below is one TCR beta chain. The target of this receptor is not known. Nothing much larger sits one base from this clone, and base qualities are not available. These data originate in a study of T cells after somatic rescue of genetic block (dated by TCRdb to about 2020). For the wider study: The study assessed how robust, over the long term, a T-cell system was when the system had developed through somatic rescue of a genetic block in T-cell development.

Libraries were constructed by the immunoSEQ multiplex PCR assay. This is the immuneACCESS table as TCRdb keeps it, with only in-frame sequences that have V and J called. A part of the clones is gone; compared with another copy, unresolved V genes explain less than half, and the rest is unexplained. The table for this sample lists about 67,000 clones; around 92% of them were counted only once. The ten largest clones represent about 3% of the sample. V was cut back by 1 base and J by 4 bases, leaving a gap of 5 bases between them. Looking up the germline V gene (reference sequence) yields CDR1 SEHNR and CDR2 FQNEAQ. There are 13 amino acids in the CDR3, from cysteine to phenylalanine inclusive. Only the CDR3 DNA is retained, 39 bases long and in frame from the first base.

The sample consisted of peripheral blood mononuclear cells (PBMCs). The chain couples TRBV7-9 to TRBJ2-1; there is no confident call for the D gene. The TCR sequence derives from a man aged 40-50 years. This receptor has the CDR3 CASSLGDYNEQFF. The DNA sequence follows: TGTGCCAGCAGCTTAGGCGATTACAATGAGCAGTTCTTC.